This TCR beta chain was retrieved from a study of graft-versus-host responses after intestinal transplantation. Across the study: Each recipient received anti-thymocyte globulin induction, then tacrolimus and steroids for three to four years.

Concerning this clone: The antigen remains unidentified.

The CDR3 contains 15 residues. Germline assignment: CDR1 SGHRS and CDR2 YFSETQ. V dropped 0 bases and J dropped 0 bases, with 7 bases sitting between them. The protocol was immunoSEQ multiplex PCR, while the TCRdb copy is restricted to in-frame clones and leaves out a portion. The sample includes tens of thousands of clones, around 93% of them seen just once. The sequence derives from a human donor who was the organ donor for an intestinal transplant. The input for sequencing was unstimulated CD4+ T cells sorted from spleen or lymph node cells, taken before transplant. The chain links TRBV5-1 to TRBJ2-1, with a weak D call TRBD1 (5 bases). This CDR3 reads CASSLGQSSYNEQFF. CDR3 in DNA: TGCGCCAGCAGCTTGGGACAGAGCTCCTACAATGAGCAGTTCTTC.